The 28 T cell receptor beta chains presented below share a single source sample, sequenced in a study of identical twins. TCRdb called the 5' RACE reads again in MiXCR, with one record for every CDR3 protein. The table includes about 470,000 distinct CDR3 sequences, 24% detected once. The data also belong to a second study, concerning T cells expressing NK-cell markers.

The sequenced sample consisted of CD4+ T cells sorted from blood. The receptor source for this set is a young woman in good health.

This clonotype was seen a handful of times. The rearrangement joins TRBV5-1 to TRBJ2-2, with D tentatively TRBD1 (6 bases). Deletions cut 3 bases from V and 8 bases from J, with 11 bases between. The CDR3 totals 13 residues. Germline CDR1 SGHRS, CDR2 YFSETQ. The CDR3, as DNA: TGCGCCAGCAGCTCCCAGGACAGAGGGGAGCTGTTTTTT. It encodes CASSSQDRGELFF.

This clonotype was picked up a small number of times. The J gene is TRBJ2-7, the V gene TRBV6-1, with a possible D match to TRBD1 (6 bases). Trimming shortened V by 6 bases and J by 5 bases, and 23 bases separated the two germline ends. This CDR3 is 16 amino acids long. Germline V gene data show CDR1 as MNHNS and CDR2 as SASEGT. As DNA, the CDR3 is TGTGCCAGCAGGCAACTCACAGGGCTCGACCAACACGAGCAGTACTTC. The encoded protein is CASRQLTGLDQHEQYF.

The chain couples TRBV7-9 to TRBJ2-1; D not certain. V lost 0 bases and J 9 bases, leaving 12 bases between the germline ends. Per the germline V gene, CDR1 is SEHNR and CDR2 is FQNEAQ (reference sequence). This CDR3 is 14 amino acids long. CDR3 nucleotide sequence: TGTGCCAGCAGCTTAGCGTTGCTACCCTTTGAGCAGTTCTTC. This encodes CASSLALLPFEQFF.

This clonotype showed up just a few times. This rearrangement joins TRBV5-1 to TRBJ2-2; 10 positions agree with TRBD2. The CDR3 spans 17 residues. Germline CDR1 reads SGHRS; CDR2 reads YFSETQ. Losses at the gene ends were 7 bases for V and 1 base for J; bases not matched to a gene: 10. CDR3 DNA sequence: TGCGCCAGCCGAGAACTAGCGGGGAACCTGAACACCGGGGAGCTGTTTTTT. Translation: CASRELAGNLNTGELFF.

This clonotype was seen a handful of times. The chain's CDR3 is CASSLFRLGELFF. CDR3 nucleotides: TGTGCCAGCAGCTTATTCCGTTTGGGGGAGCTGTTTTTT. V and J are TRBV11-2 and TRBJ2-2; D remains ambiguous. Germline assignment: CDR1 SGHAT and CDR2 FQNNGV. V dropped 2 bases and J dropped 8 bases, with 9 bases sitting between them. This CDR3 has 13 residues.

The chain employs TRBV29-1 and TRBJ1-4; D ambiguous. The CDR3 spans 12 residues. CDR1 and CDR2 (germline): SQVTM, ANQGSEA. V was cut by 4 bases and J by 8 bases, with 11 bases left in between. The CDR3 DNA reads as TGCAGCGTTGTTGGGATCAAAGAAAAACTGTTTTTT. It translates to CSVVGIKEKLFF.

The genes are TRBV20-1 and TRBJ2-5; D remains unclear. Deletions cut 6 bases from V and 2 bases from J, with 7 bases between. This CDR3 contains 11 residues. Germline V lookup: CDR1 DFQATT, CDR2 SNEGSKA (reference sequence). The CDR3 region has the DNA TGCAGTGCGGCAGCACAAGAGACCCAGTACTTC. It specifies CSAAAQETQYF.

The genes are TRBV7-9 and TRBJ2-7, with D possibly matching TRBD2 (5 bases). Germline values: CDR1 SEHNR, CDR2 FQNEAQ (reference sequence). Trimming pared 5 bases from V and 4 bases from J, leaving 15 bases between. The CDR3 covers 14 residues. The CDR3 loop reads CASSPRGSEYEQYF. CDR3 coding DNA: TGTGCCAGCAGCCCCCGGGGTAGCGAGTACGAGCAGTACTTC.

In its sample, this clonotype was seen a few times. The chain couples TRBV5-6 to TRBJ2-7; perhaps TRBD1 as D (6 bases). Trimming pared 1 base from V and 2 bases from J, leaving 22 bases between. Looked up from germline, CDR1 is SGHDT and CDR2 is YYEEEE. The CDR3 covers 18 residues. This CDR3 is CASSLNKATGDNPYEQYF. Here the CDR3 DNA reads TGTGCCAGCAGCTTGAATAAGGCGACAGGCGATAATCCCTACGAGCAGTACTTC. The full variable domain, rest sourced from reference TRBV5-6 and TRBJ2-7, is DAGVTQSPTHLIKTRGQQVTLRCSPKSGHDTVSWYQQALGQGPQFIFQYYEEEERQRGNFPDRFSGHQFPNYSSELNVNALLLGDSALYLCASSLNKATGDNPYEQYFGPGTRLTVT.

The chain employs TRBV5-1 and TRBJ2-3; possibly TRBD1 for D (6 bases). The V end was cut by 7 bases, the J end by 3 bases, with 12 bases between. The CDR3 extends over 13 amino acids. Germline values: CDR1 SGHRS, CDR2 YFSETQ. In DNA form, the CDR3 reads TGCGCCAGCTGTAGGGGGACGACAGATACGCAGTATTTT. Translated, it gives CASCRGTTDTQYF.

The CDR3 here is CASSFTGVDYEQYF. The CDR3 nucleotides are TGTGCCAGCAGTTTTACAGGGGTAGACTACGAGCAGTACTTC. The rearrangement links TRBV28 to TRBJ2-7, with 7 positions matching TRBD1. With V trimmed by 3 bases and J by 3 bases, 5 bases remained unmatched. The germline V gene encodes CDR1 MDHEN and CDR2 SYDVKM. CDR3 length equals 14 residues.

The V call is TRBV7-6, the J call TRBJ2-7, with TRBD2 matching 7 bases. The germline CDR1 and CDR2 sequences are SGHVS and FNYEAQ. The CDR3 covers 15 residues. The V gene end was trimmed by 0 bases and the J gene end by 5 bases; junction bases not matched to a gene: 7. CDR3 amino acids: CASSLAQRGPHEQYF. CDR3 DNA: TGTGCCAGCAGCTTAGCGCAGCGGGGACCCCACGAGCAGTACTTC.

This clonotype was seen more than once but under ten times. J is TRBJ2-7 and V is TRBV18; 13 bases match TRBD2. The CDR3 runs to 15 residues. Trimming took 6 bases from V and 3 from J; bases not matched to a gene: 5. Germline V gene lookup returns CDR1 KGHSH and CDR2 LQKENI. The CDR3 DNA follows: TGTGCCAGCTCCGGAAGGACTAGCGGGAGCTACGAGCAGTACTTC. This encodes CASSGRTSGSYEQYF.

The V call is TRBV6-1, the J call TRBJ1-1; 7 nucleotides line up with TRBD1. This CDR3 is built from 16 residues. With V trimmed by 2 bases and J by 6 bases, 12 bases remained unmatched. The germline V gene encodes CDR1 MNHNS and CDR2 SASEGT. This CDR3 is CASSERLRQGGSEAFF. CDR3 DNA: TGTGCCAGCAGTGAAAGGCTGAGACAGGGTGGGTCTGAAGCTTTCTTT.

This clonotype has at least ten counts. The rearrangement links TRBV9 to TRBJ2-2; D is uncertain. The CDR3 contains 16 residues. Per the germline V gene, CDR1 is SGDLS and CDR2 is YYNGEE. V lost 0 bases and J lost 0, with 9 bases in between. CDR3 nucleotide sequence: TGTGCCAGCAGCGTAGAGCTATCCGCGAACACCGGGGAGCTGTTTTTT. Amino acids: CASSVELSANTGELFF.

The rearrangement links TRBV11-1 to TRBJ2-3; TRBD2 agrees at 11 bases. From germline, CDR1 is SGHAT and CDR2 FQDESV (reference sequence). The CDR3 is 18 residues long. J was trimmed by 2 bases and V by 3 bases; bases with no gene match: 10. The CDR3 bases are TGTGCCAGCAGCTTTGCTAGCGGGGGGCCGGGTTACACAGATACGCAGTATTTT. Encoded protein: CASSFASGGPGYTDTQYF.

The V call is TRBV20-1, the J call TRBJ2-1, with 9 bases fitting TRBD2. The CDR3 is made up of 14 amino acids. With V trimmed by 6 bases and J by 9 bases, 12 bases remained unmatched. The germline gives CDR1 DFQATT, CDR2 SNEGSKA (reference sequence). The CDR3 nucleotides read TGCAGTGCCACCCCTAGCGGGGTTATGGGTGAGCAGTTCTTC. Its protein product is CSATPSGVMGEQFF.

In DNA, the CDR3 is TGCAGCGTTGAAAGGGACAGGAGTTACAATGAGCAGTTCTTC. It yields the protein CSVERDRSYNEQFF. This chain connects TRBV29-1 to TRBJ2-1, with 8 bases matching TRBD1. Germline CDR1 is SQVTM and CDR2 is ANQGSEA. After removal of 2 bases from V and 4 bases from J, the junction contained 4 bases not matched to a gene. The length of the CDR3 is 14 residues.

This clonotype was found a few times. J is TRBJ2-5 and V is TRBV7-7, with TRBD2 matching 9 bases. CDR3 length equals 15 residues. The V gene end was trimmed by 1 base and the J gene end by 5 bases; junction bases not matched to a gene: 5. Germline CDR1 reads SSHAT; CDR2 reads FNYEAQ (reference sequence). The CDR3 spells CASSLDSGRGETQYF. CDR3 DNA: TGTGCCAGCAGCTTAGATAGCGGGAGAGGGGAGACCCAGTACTTC. Full variable domain (rest looked up from reference TRBV7-7 and TRBJ2-5): GAGVSQSPRYKVTKRGQDVTLRCDPISSHATLYWYQQALGQGPEFLTYFNYEAQPDKSGLPSDRFSAERPEGSISTLTIQRTEQRDSAMYRCASSLDSGRGETQYFGPGTRLLVL.

This clonotype was seen a handful of times. V and J are TRBV20-1 and TRBJ2-5; TRBD2 might be the D (6 bases). Germline lookup yields CDR1 DFQATT and CDR2 SNEGSKA (reference sequence). Trimming stripped 3 bases from V and 6 bases from J, with 17 bases between. This CDR3 region has 14 residues. The chain's CDR3 is CSASGRGGVKTQYF. The CDR3 DNA follows: TGCAGTGCTAGTGGGCGGGGAGGTGTGAAGACCCAGTACTTC.

The CDR3 sequence: CAISDRAGGSDNEQFF. The DNA of the CDR3 is TGTGCCATCAGTGATCGAGCGGGGGGTAGCGACAATGAGCAGTTCTTC. The V and J genes are TRBV10-3 and TRBJ2-1; 9 nucleotides align to TRBD2. CDR3 length: 16 amino acids. Germline V CDR1 and CDR2: ENHRY, SYGVKD. The ends lost 3 bases at V and 5 bases at J; junction bases unmatched: 8.

This chain joins TRBV5-6 and TRBJ2-3; D perhaps matches TRBD1 (5 bases). Germline values: CDR1 SGHDT, CDR2 YYEEEE. The V end lost 3 bases, the J end lost 2 bases, and 10 bases lay between the germline ends. The CDR3 is made up of 14 amino acids. CDR3 amino acids: CASSWGGNTDTQYF. CDR3 DNA sequence: TGTGCCAGCAGCTGGGGCGGAAACACAGATACGCAGTATTTT.

This clonotype was found a few times. V usage is TRBV2 and J usage is TRBJ1-1; D is ambiguous. The CDR3 length is 14 residues. Germline loops: CDR1 SNHLY, CDR2 FYNNEI. V gave up 7 bases and J gave up 0 bases, with 12 bases separating them. CDR3 DNA: TGTGCCAGCAATCCACAGTCCTTGAACACTGAAGCTTTCTTT. Translated: CASNPQSLNTEAFF.

The table lists this clonotype with a few counts. This sequence joins TRBV20-1 and TRBJ2-3; TRBD1 aligns across 8 bases. This CDR3 comprises 15 residues. J gave up 3 bases and V 6 bases, and 11 bases lay outside the gene matches. Germline CDR1 reads DFQATT; CDR2 reads SNEGSKA (reference sequence). This CDR3 reads CSAPDRDPLTDTQYF. Here the CDR3 DNA reads TGCAGTGCGCCGGACAGGGACCCTCTGACAGATACGCAGTATTTT.

The chain combines TRBV5-1 with TRBJ2-7; no clear D gene. V was trimmed by 0 bases and J by 1 base, leaving 8 bases between them. This CDR3 region has 14 residues. Germline V CDR1 and CDR2: SGHRS, YFSETQ. The CDR3, as DNA: TGCGCCAGCAGCTTGGTAAAGGAGTCCTACGAGCAGTACTTC. It codes for CASSLVKESYEQYF.

The chain links TRBV3-1 to TRBJ2-2; D ambiguous. Germline V gene sequence: CDR1 LGHDT, CDR2 YNNKEL (reference sequence). This CDR3 is 16 amino acids long. The ends were cut back, 1 base at V and 2 bases at J, with 11 bases in the middle. CDR3 DNA: TGTGCCAGCAGCCAAGTCCCAGCGACCAACACCGGGGAGCTGTTTTTT. Residues: CASSQVPATNTGELFF.

The V call is TRBV19, the J call TRBJ2-4, with TRBD2 matching 8 bases. CDR1 and CDR2 (germline): LNHDA, SQIVND (reference sequence). The CDR3 consists of 13 residues. V lost 6 bases, J lost 6 bases, and 4 bases stayed unmatched. The CDR3 coding sequence is TGTGCCAGTAGGGGGACTAGTCGAAACATTCAGTACTTC. It specifies CASRGTSRNIQYF.

V gene TRBV20-1 combines with J gene TRBJ2-7; 8 nucleotides agree with TRBD1. Looked up from germline, CDR1 is DFQATT and CDR2 is SNEGSKA (reference sequence). Losses at the gene ends were 0 bases for V and 3 bases for J; bases not matched to a gene: 4. CDR3 length: 14 residues. The chain's CDR3 is CSARDLQGVYEQYF. The CDR3 DNA follows: TGCAGTGCTAGAGATCTACAGGGGGTCTACGAGCAGTACTTC.